The 13 T cell receptor beta chains presented below share a single source sample, sequenced in a study of neurological immune-mediated disorders. TCRdb re-derived calls from the 5' RACE reads in MiXCR, one entry per CDR3 protein. The sample includes 60,000 to 90,000 distinct CDR3 sequences, roughly 10% of them seen just once. Time point indicated: longitudinal time-point 1 (baseline). Sample: PBMCs. Receptors originate from a man aged 25-45 years in good health.

Details on this clonotype: A junction end diverges from the germline sequence, so it may reflect a read error. CDR3 in DNA: TGCATTGCTAGAGATTTAGTGGCTAGCACCGGGGGTGAGCAGTTCTTC. This codes for CIARDLVASTGGEQFF. The V call is TRBV20-1, the J call TRBJ2-1; maybe TRBD2 (6 bases). The CDR3 consists of 16 residues. Germline V gives CDR1 DFQATT, CDR2 SNEGSKA (reference sequence).

This clonotype was found many times. The rearrangement joins TRBV15 to TRBJ2-2; 8 nucleotides line up with TRBD1. Germline CDR1 LNHNV, CDR2 YYDKDF (reference sequence). This CDR3 is 14 amino acids long. V shed 5 bases and J 1 base; nucleotides not matched to a gene: 0. CDR3 DNA: TGTGCCACCAGCGGACAGGGGAACACCGGGGAGCTGTTTTTT. Translated: CATSGQGNTGELFF.

This clonotype was seen at least ten times. This chain joins TRBV5-1 and TRBJ1-1, with no clear D. Germline V CDR1 and CDR2: SGHRS, YFSETQ. The CDR3 has 13 amino acids. V lost 0 bases, J lost 4 bases, and 7 bases lay in between. The CDR3 loop is CASSLDSGTEAFF. The CDR3 region has the DNA TGCGCCAGCAGCTTGGATAGTGGCACTGAAGCTTTCTTT.

This clonotype occurred many times. V and J are TRBV5-8 and TRBJ2-7; no clear D gene. Germline V lookup: CDR1 SGHTS, CDR2 YDEGEE. V was clipped by 0 bases and J by 3 bases, with 7 bases between them. The CDR3 is made up of 13 amino acids. Written as DNA, the CDR3 is TGTGCCAGCAGCTTGGCAGTATACTACGAGCAGTACTTC. This codes for CASSLAVYYEQYF.

In this sample, this clonotype turned up many times. This sequence joins TRBV27 and TRBJ2-7; 9 bases are shared with TRBD2. V dropped 4 bases and J dropped 3; count of bases not matched to a gene: 7. CDR1 and CDR2 (germline): MNHEY, SMNVEV (reference sequence). The CDR3 consists of 15 residues. The DNA of the CDR3 is TGTGCCAGCAGTTCCCTGGGACTAGCTCGCTACGAGCAGTACTTC. Its protein product is CASSSLGLARYEQYF.

This clonotype was seen ten or more times. The V and J genes are TRBV5-1 and TRBJ2-3, with TRBD1 identical over 11 bases. Germline V CDR1 and CDR2: SGHRS, YFSETQ. J was trimmed by 0 bases and V by 0 bases; bases with no gene match: 12. This CDR3 region has 20 residues. The DNA for the CDR3 is TGCGCCAGCAGCTTGGACGCCTTCCCGGGACAGGGGGGAAGCACAGATACGCAGTATTTT. This translates into CASSLDAFPGQGGSTDTQYF.

This clonotype was recorded many times. The chain is built from TRBV5-1 and TRBJ2-3, with TRBD1 matching 7 bases. Germline assignment: CDR1 SGHRS and CDR2 YFSETQ. The CDR3 runs 15 residues. With 0 bases clipped from V and 7 bases from J, the junction kept 8 bases outside the gene matches. CDR3 in DNA: TGCGCCAGCAGCTTGGAGTTACCGGGACAGTATACGCAGTATTTT. Translating it yields CASSLELPGQYTQYF.

This clonotype was seen just once. The V call is TRBV18, the J call TRBJ1-3; the D gene is possibly TRBD1 (5 bases). Germline loops: CDR1 KGHSH, CDR2 LQKENI. The CDR3 length is 15 residues. V lost 3 bases, J lost 2 bases, and 11 bases lay in between. CDR3 loop: CASSPSGDAGNTIYF. Written as DNA, the CDR3 is TGTGCCAGCTCACCCTCCGGGGACGCTGGAAACACCATATATTTT.

This clonotype occurred many times. This sequence joins TRBV29-1 and TRBJ2-3; possible D gene TRBD2, 6 bases. Germline CDR1 SQVTM, CDR2 ANQGSEA. V was cut by 4 bases and J by 3 bases, with 14 bases left in between. The CDR3 consists of 14 residues. CDR3 DNA sequence: TGCAGCGTTGGGGCAGGGAGGAGGACAGATACGCAGTATTTT. It specifies CSVGAGRRTDTQYF.

This clonotype has at least ten counts. V usage is TRBV28 and J usage is TRBJ2-5, with 10 nucleotides matching TRBD2. Germline V CDR1 and CDR2: MDHEN, SYDVKM. The CDR3 contains 15 residues. Trimming removed 5 bases from V and 0 bases from J; junction bases left unmatched: 3. CDR3 loop: CASSKLAGNQETQYF. CDR3 nucleotides: TGTGCCAGCAGTAAACTAGCGGGGAACCAAGAGACCCAGTACTTC.

This clonotype was detected only a few times. The chain recombines TRBV29-1 with TRBJ2-1; 9 bases are shared with TRBD2. Germline loops: CDR1 SQVTM, CDR2 ANQGSEA. After removal of 1 base from V and 10 bases from J, the junction contained 5 bases not matched to a gene. The CDR3 is 13 residues long. The CDR3 DNA follows: TGCAGCGTTGAAGGAGAGCGGGGGGACGAGCAGTTCTTC. The encoded protein is CSVEGERGDEQFF.

At least ten counts were recorded for this clonotype. The chain uses TRBV4-1 and TRBJ2-5; 10 bases map to TRBD2. The junction had 11 bases not matched to a gene; V was cut back by 3 bases and J by 4 bases. This CDR3 spans 17 amino acids. Germline V gene data show CDR1 as MGHRA and CDR2 as YSYEKL. The CDR3: CASSHQTSGLKGETQYF. CDR3 DNA: TGCGCCAGCAGCCACCAGACTAGCGGGCTTAAGGGAGAGACCCAGTACTTC.

This clonotype appeared many times. The V call is TRBV3-1, the J call TRBJ2-1, with 8 bases that match TRBD2. This CDR3 contains 15 residues. V shed 3 bases, J shed 12 bases, and the junction held 13 bases outside the gene matches. Germline lookup yields CDR1 LGHDT and CDR2 YNNKEL (reference sequence). CDR3 sequence: CASSQGLDSSVVQFF. CDR3 DNA sequence: TGTGCCAGCAGCCAGGGACTAGATTCGTCCGTTGTGCAGTTCTTC.